What follows is one TCR beta chain and its context. Between the trimmed V and J ends, which lost 2 bases and 5 bases, there was a span of 17 bases. This CDR3 contains 16 residues. Looked up from germline, CDR1 is SGHRS and CDR2 is YFSETQ. The source of the sample is a study of technical replicates of blood from a few donors. Only in-frame clones appear in the TCRdb table, and some are missing; sequencing was by immunoSEQ multiplex PCR. The sample includes approximately 75,000 clones, 95% to 98% seen only once; the top ten take under 0.35%. Input material: T cells isolated from PBMCs. The sequence was obtained from a human donor in good health. The V call is TRBV5-1, the J call TRBJ2-1; a possible D gene is TRBD2 (6 bases). CDR3 DNA: TGCGCCAGCAGCTTCACTAGCCCCACAGAGAACAATGAGCAGTTCTTC. Translating it yields CASSFTSPTENNEQFF.